A selection of T cell receptor beta chains follows, all from one sample in a study of T cell changes during pregnancy in multiple sclerosis. Only in-frame clones appear in the TCRdb table, and some are missing; sequencing was by immunoSEQ multiplex PCR. The table lists roughly 40,000 clones, 94% of them singletons, with approximately 1.8% in the top ten. The starting material was peripheral blood, obtained in the third trimester of pregnancy. Receptor source: a female donor with multiple sclerosis, enrolled in a pregnancy study. CDR3s include the opening cysteine and the closing phenylalanine or tryptophan. The order of the fields is D gene, J gene, V gene, clone size, CDR3 length, CDR3 DNA, CDR3 protein. A D gene is named only where the DNA matches it firmly. Clone size is given for some rows only: seen once, a few or many times, or a class if the clone is expanded.

>NA|TRBJ2-1|TRBV6-5|NA|13
TGTGCCAGCAGTTACTTGGGGGCAAATGAGCAGTTCTTC
CASSYLGANEQFF
>NA|TRBJ2-1|TRBV5-6|NA|16
TGTGCCAGCAGCATGAGGGTGGGCAACATCTACAATGAGCAGTTCTTC
CASSMRVGNIYNEQFF
>TRBD1|TRBJ1-6|TRBV5-4|NA|14
TGTGCCAGCAGCTGGGACAGGGGTGGTTCACCCCTCCACTTT
CASSWDRGGSPLHF
>TRBD2|TRBJ2-3|TRBV4-2|NA|14
TGTGCCAGCAGCCGGGACTATGGCACAGATACGCAGTATTTT
CASSRDYGTDTQYF
>TRBD2|TRBJ2-3|TRBV7-2|once|15
TGTGCCAGCAGCCCGATGGGGACTAGGGCAGATACGCAGTATTTT
CASSPMGTRADTQYF
>NA|TRBJ1-2|TRBV27|NA|14
TGTGCCAGCAGTCCAGGAGGGACTGGCTATGGCTACACCTTC
CASSPGGTGYGYTF
>TRBD2|TRBJ2-7|TRBV2|NA|15
TGTGCCAGCAGCGGCGGCGTCGGGGGGACCTACGAGCAGTACTTC
CASSGGVGGTYEQYF
>TRBD1|TRBJ1-1|TRBV13|NA|15
TGTGCCAGCAGCTTAGTCGGACAGGGGGGAACTGAAGCTTTCTTT
CASSLVGQGGTEAFF
>TRBD1|TRBJ2-7|TRBV9|NA|14
TGTGCCAGCAGCGTAGGACAGGGCCCCCACGAGCAGTACTTC
CASSVGQGPHEQYF
>TRBD2|TRBJ2-7|TRBV30|NA|13
TGTGCCTGGCGGTGGGAGGGCCCGAACGAGCAGTACTTC
CAWRWEGPNEQYF
>NA|TRBJ2-1|TRBV27|once|13
TGTGCCAGCAGTTTATCGAGCCAAAATGAGCAGTTCTTC
CASSLSSQNEQFF
>TRBD1|TRBJ2-7|TRBV9|NA|16
TGTGCCAGCAGCCCCTTCCAACAGGGGGAGATTTACGAGCAGTACTTC
CASSPFQQGEIYEQYF
>NA|TRBJ2-7|TRBV7-8|NA|14
TGTGCCAGCAGCTTAGTCCTGGCCGCTTACGAGCAGTACTTC
CASSLVLAAYEQYF
>NA|TRBJ2-3|TRBV30|NA|14
TGTGCCTGGAGTCCCCCTAGCAGGACAGATACGCAGTATTTT
CAWSPPSRTDTQYF
>TRBD2|TRBJ2-1|TRBV4-1|NA|16
TGCGCCAGCAGCCAAGCAAGCGGGAGCTCCTACAATGAGCAGTTCTTC
CASSQASGSSYNEQFF
>TRBD2|TRBJ2-1|TRBV6-5|NA|14
TGTGCCAGCAGTACGCGGGGGGCCAACAATGAGCAGTTCTTC
CASSTRGANNEQFF
>TRBD1|TRBJ1-4|TRBV5-1|NA|16
TGCGCCAGCAGCTTGGCTGGTAGGGCAGGGGGAGAAAAACTGTTTTTT
CASSLAGRAGGEKLFF
>NA|TRBJ2-7|TRBV6-5|NA|13
TGTGCCAGCAGTTACGGTCAGACCTACGAGCAGTACTTC
CASSYGQTYEQYF
>TRBD1|TRBJ1-5|TRBV6-5|NA|14
TGTGCCAGCCGGACAGGGGAAGGCAATCAGCCCCAGCATTTT
CASRTGEGNQPQHF
>NA|TRBJ1-5|TRBV5-1|NA|17
TGCGCCAGCAGCTTAACAGGGAAGGTTACCCGCAATCAGCCCCAGCATTTT
CASSLTGKVTRNQPQHF